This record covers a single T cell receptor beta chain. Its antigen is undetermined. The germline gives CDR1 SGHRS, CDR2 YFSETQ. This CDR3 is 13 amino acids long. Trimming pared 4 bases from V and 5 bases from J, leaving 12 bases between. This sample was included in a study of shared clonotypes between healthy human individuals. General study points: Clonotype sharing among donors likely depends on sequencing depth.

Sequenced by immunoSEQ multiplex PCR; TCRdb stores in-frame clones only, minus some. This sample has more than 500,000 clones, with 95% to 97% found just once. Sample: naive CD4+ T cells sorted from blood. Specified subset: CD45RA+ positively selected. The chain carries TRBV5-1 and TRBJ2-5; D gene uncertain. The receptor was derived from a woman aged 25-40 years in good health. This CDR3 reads CASSATLAETQYF. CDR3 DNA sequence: TGCGCCAGCAGCGCCACCCTCGCCGAGACCCAGTACTTC.